Below are 23 T cell receptor beta chains sequenced from a single sample in a study of cytomegalovirus exposure and HLA in healthy donors. Here immunoSEQ multiplex PCR was the method, and the copy in TCRdb shows in-frame clones only, minus some. The sample includes over 200,000 clones, roughly 87% seen only once; the top ten take about 2%. The sequencing sample was made of PBMCs. The receptors stem from a woman younger than 30 in good health and CMV-seropositive.

This clone was seen a handful of times. The CDR3 DNA follows: TGTGCCACCAGCAGTAGGACAGGGGGTCCGGTGGGGTGGCTGTTTTTT. This gives the protein CATSSRTGGPVGWLFF. The chain joins TRBV15 to TRBJ1-4; 10 bases line up with TRBD1. This CDR3 is 16 amino acids long. CDR1 is LNHNV, CDR2 YYDKDF, per germline (reference sequence). J gave up 14 bases and V 3 bases, and 15 bases lay outside the gene matches.

This clone was picked up one time. The CDR3 is CASSLTSSYNEQFF. The DNA for the CDR3 is TGTGCCAGCAGTTTAACGAGCTCCTACAATGAGCAGTTCTTC. The chain employs TRBV27 and TRBJ2-1; D gene uncertain. The CDR3 runs 14 residues. V was trimmed by 2 bases and J by 0 bases, leaving 5 bases between them. CDR1 is MNHEY and CDR2 is SMNVEV in the germline V gene (reference sequence).

This chain connects TRBV19 to TRBJ2-7, with 7 bases matching TRBD2. V was pared by 4 bases and J by 2 bases, with 5 bases of the junction left unmatched. This CDR3 contains 14 residues. Looked up from germline, CDR1 is LNHDA and CDR2 is SQIVND (reference sequence). This CDR3 is CASSSGEGAYEQYF. In nucleotides, the CDR3 is TGTGCCAGTAGTAGCGGGGAGGGCGCCTACGAGCAGTACTTC.

The chain employs TRBV6-5 and TRBJ1-2; 8 positions match TRBD1. The CDR3 runs to 15 residues. After removal of 0 bases from V and 5 bases from J, the junction contained 5 bases not matched to a gene. CDR1 is MNHEY and CDR2 is SVGAGI in the germline V gene. The CDR3 nucleotides read TGTGCCAGCAGTTACTCGACAGGGGCGTTATATGGCTACACCTTC. It specifies CASSYSTGALYGYTF.

The V call is TRBV7-2, the J call TRBJ2-3; the D gene is possibly TRBD2 (5 bases). The CDR3 is 16 residues long. Germline-derived CDR1 and CDR2 are SGHTA and FQGNSA. Trimming left V 2 bases short and J 0 bases short, with 12 bases between. The CDR3 DNA follows: TGTGCCAGCAGCTTACGAGGGTGGCCTAGCACAGATACGCAGTATTTT. Its translation is CASSLRGWPSTDTQYF. The full variable domain, its missing parts supplied by reference TRBV7-2 and TRBJ2-3, is GAGVSQSPSNKVTEKGKDVELRCDPISGHTALYWYRQSLGQGLEFLIYFQGNSAPDKSGLPSDRFSAERTGGSVSTLTIQRTQQEDSAVYLCASSLRGWPSTDTQYFGPGTRLTVL.

About this clone itself: Other DNA sequences in this specimen translate into the identical CDR3. The gene calls are TRBV30 and TRBJ1-1; D call uncertain. Germline-derived CDR1 and CDR2 are GTSNPN and SVGIG (reference sequence). This CDR3 contains 12 residues. Trimming stripped 3 bases from V and 5 bases from J, with 10 bases between. CDR3 DNA sequence: TGTGCCTGGAGACCCGGCGGGACTGAAGCTTTCTTT. Amino acids: CAWRPGGTEAFF.

The chain employs TRBV2 and TRBJ1-1, with no clear D. The CDR3 has 13 residues. CDR1 is SNHLY, CDR2 FYNNEI, per germline. The ends were cut back, 2 bases at V and 7 bases at J, with 11 bases in the middle. Here the CDR3 reads CASSESRYREAFF. Written as DNA, the CDR3 is TGTGCCAGCAGTGAATCACGGTACCGTGAAGCTTTCTTT.

This rearrangement joins TRBV7-9 to TRBJ2-7, with TRBD1 as a possible D gene (6 bases). This CDR3 comprises 13 residues. Germline lookup yields CDR1 SEHNR and CDR2 FQNEAQ (reference sequence). The V and J ends lost 7 bases and 2 bases respectively, with 12 bases between them. CDR3 DNA: TGTGCCAGCATCGCCGACAGGACCTACGAGCAGTACTTC. Protein sequence: CASIADRTYEQYF.

The chain combines TRBV7-7 with TRBJ2-2; D is perhaps TRBD1 (5 bases). CDR1 is SSHAT and CDR2 is FNYEAQ in the germline V gene (reference sequence). Trimming removed 5 bases at V and 5 bases at J, with 9 bases between. The CDR3 runs 13 residues. Here the CDR3 reads CASSRQLTGELFF. The DNA of the CDR3 is TGTGCCAGCAGCCGACAGCTTACCGGGGAGCTGTTTTTT.

CDR3 loop: CASSQVGDRERGEYGYTF. The CDR3 DNA reads TGCGCCAGCAGCCAAGTTGGGGACAGGGAACGGGGGGAGTATGGCTACACCTTC. V and J are TRBV4-1 and TRBJ1-2; TRBD1 matches 9 bases. CDR1 is MGHRA, CDR2 YSYEKL, per germline. V shed 1 base, J shed 5 bases, and the junction held 14 bases outside the gene matches. CDR3 length: 18 residues.

The chain carries TRBV6-5 and TRBJ1-5; 8 bases fit TRBD1. The CDR3 length is 14 residues. CDR1 MNHEY and CDR2 SVGAGI come from the germline V gene. Trimming took 8 bases from V and 6 from J; bases not matched to a gene: 9. The DNA of the CDR3 is TGTGCCAGCGACGACAGGGGCGGGGGTCAGCCCCAGCATTTT. It encodes CASDDRGGGQPQHF.

This chain connects TRBV27 to TRBJ2-7; 12 nucleotides align to TRBD2. This CDR3 has 13 residues. Looked up from germline, CDR1 is MNHEY and CDR2 is SMNVEV (reference sequence). Trimming cost V 9 bases and J 7 bases; bases outside gene matches: 7. The CDR3 is CASRLAGVREQYF. The CDR3 coding sequence is TGTGCCAGTCGACTAGCGGGAGTCAGGGAGCAGTACTTC.

V usage is TRBV14 and J usage is TRBJ1-2; D remains unclear. Trimming removed 4 bases from V and 4 bases from J, with 10 bases in between. Germline V gene sequence: CDR1 SGHDN, CDR2 FVKESK. This CDR3 contains 13 residues. Here the CDR3 reads CASSPERGYGYTF. CDR3 DNA: TGTGCCAGCAGCCCAGAGCGAGGCTATGGCTACACCTTC.

This rearrangement joins TRBV9 to TRBJ1-3; 8 bases align to TRBD1. The germline V gene encodes CDR1 SGDLS and CDR2 YYNGEE. J lost 2 bases, V lost 3 bases, and 4 bases had no gene match. The CDR3 is made up of 15 amino acids. The CDR3 nucleotides read TGTGCCAGCAGCGCCGAGACAGGGGCTGGAAACACCATATATTTT. Protein sequence: CASSAETGAGNTIYF.

J is TRBJ1-1 and V is TRBV9, with 8 bases matching TRBD1. Germline lookup yields CDR1 SGDLS and CDR2 YYNGEE. There are 15 residues in the CDR3. V lost 0 bases and J lost 1; bases outside the gene matches: 2. CDR3 residues: CASSVADRGNTEAFF. The CDR3 DNA follows: TGTGCCAGCAGCGTAGCTGACAGGGGGAACACTGAAGCTTTCTTT.

J is TRBJ2-7 and V is TRBV7-2; D is unresolved. CDR1 SGHTA and CDR2 FQGNSA come from the germline V gene. V gave up 4 bases and J gave up 6 bases, with 13 bases separating them. The CDR3 contains 13 residues. The CDR3 is CASSSPLGGEQYF. For the CDR3, the DNA is TGTGCCAGCAGCTCACCGCTAGGCGGCGAGCAGTACTTC.

At least ten counts were recorded for this clone. The chain recombines TRBV19 with TRBJ1-5; a possible D gene is TRBD1 (5 bases). Between the trimmed V and J ends, which lost 1 base and 1 base, there was a span of 8 bases. The CDR3 is made up of 15 amino acids. Germline V gene data show CDR1 as LNHDA and CDR2 as SQIVND (reference sequence). CDR3 residues: CASSIGAGSNQPQHF. The CDR3 DNA sequence: TGTGCCAGTAGTATAGGGGCAGGGAGCAATCAGCCCCAGCATTTT.

The rearrangement uses TRBV7-9 and TRBJ1-1, with D possibly TRBD1 on 6 matching bases. The CDR3 runs to 15 residues. The V gene lost 4 bases and the J gene lost 3 bases, with 15 bases spanning the gap. From germline, CDR1 is SEHNR and CDR2 FQNEAQ (reference sequence). CDR3 nucleotides: TGTGCCAGCAGCTCTCTAGGCAGGGGTGACACTGAAGCTTTCTTT. It translates to CASSSLGRGDTEAFF.

The rearrangement joins TRBV11-1 to TRBJ2-5; TRBD2 is a possible D gene (5 bases). The CDR3 totals 14 residues. V was cut by 2 bases and J by 2 bases, with 9 bases left in between. The V gene's germline CDR1 is SGHAT and CDR2 FQDESV (reference sequence). The CDR3 reads CASSLLTNQETQYF. Here the CDR3 DNA reads TGTGCCAGCAGCTTATTGACTAATCAAGAGACCCAGTACTTC.

This clone was seen once. The chain employs TRBV30 and TRBJ1-1; TRBD1 agrees at 9 bases. Germline V gene lookup returns CDR1 GTSNPN and CDR2 SVGIG (reference sequence). CDR3 size: 14 residues. The V and J ends lost 5 bases and 3 bases, in that order; junction bases with no gene match: 7. The CDR3 DNA reads as TGTGCCTGGGGCCCGGGACAGGGAGACACTGAAGCTTTCTTT. It is translated as CAWGPGQGDTEAFF.

The CDR3 reads CASSSLRGLTEAFF. CDR3 DNA sequence: TGTGCCAGCAGTTCACTCAGGGGGCTCACTGAAGCTTTCTTT. V usage is TRBV27 and J usage is TRBJ1-1; 8 nucleotides align to TRBD1. In germline, CDR1 is MNHEY, CDR2 SMNVEV (reference sequence). The J segment lost 4 bases and the V segment lost 4 bases, leaving 5 bases of the junction unmatched. The CDR3 consists of 14 residues.

CDR3 bases: TGTGCCAGCAGCATCTCAAGGGGCCGCGGCTATGGCTACACCTTC. Translating gives CASSISRGRGYGYTF. This rearrangement joins TRBV11-1 to TRBJ1-2, with D possibly TRBD1 on 5 matching bases. V was cut by 5 bases and J by 4 bases, with 17 bases left in between. The germline V gene has CDR1 SGHAT and CDR2 FQDESV (reference sequence). The CDR3 totals 15 residues.

This clone was detected only a few times. The chain has TRBV18 and TRBJ1-2; 11 bases agree with TRBD1. V dropped 6 bases and J dropped 8; count of bases not matched to a gene: 11. Germline V gene sequence: CDR1 KGHSH, CDR2 LQKENI. The CDR3 has 15 amino acids. The CDR3 loop reads CASSERTGGDQGYTF. DNA of the CDR3: TGTGCCAGCTCGGAGAGGACAGGGGGCGATCAAGGCTACACCTTC.